A selection of T cell receptor beta chains follows, all from one sample in a study of shared clonotypes between healthy human individuals. Method: immunoSEQ multiplex PCR; TCRdb's copy keeps in-frame clones and lacks some. The data show over 2 million clones, less than 95% seen once. Source material: naive CD8+ T cells sorted from blood. All receptors come from a man aged 18 to 30 in good health. Each CDR3 is given with its conserved first and last residue. The D gene is left open where the match is weak. The size field is filled for only some rows; it gives once, few, many or a size class.

V gene	D gene	clone size	J gene	CDR3 protein	CDR3 DNA
TRBV10-3	NA	NA	TRBJ1-5	CAISEVASNQPQHF	TGTGCCATCAGTGAGGTGGCAAGCAATCAGCCCCAGCATTTT
TRBV2	NA	NA	TRBJ2-7	CASSEYRGTYEQYF	TGTGCCAGCAGTGAATACCGGGGGACCTACGAGCAGTACTTC
TRBV18	NA	NA	TRBJ1-5	CASSAEDNQPQHF	TGTGCCAGCTCAGCGGAGGACAATCAGCCCCAGCATTTT
TRBV7-9	TRBD1	NA	TRBJ2-5	CASSDGTALKETQYF	TGTGCCAGCAGCGATGGGACAGCGCTCAAAGAGACCCAGTACTTC
TRBV19	NA	NA	TRBJ2-7	CASSIGTHYEQYF	TGTGCCAGTAGTATAGGGACACACTACGAGCAGTACTTC
TRBV18	TRBD2	NA	TRBJ2-3	CASSPLTSGDPDTQYF	TGTGCCAGCTCACCACTGACTAGCGGGGACCCAGATACGCAGTATTTT
TRBV28	TRBD1	NA	TRBJ1-6	CASSFGQGIMSYNSPLHF	TGTGCCAGCAGTTTCGGACAGGGTATTATGTCCTATAATTCACCCCTCCACTTT
TRBV2	NA	NA	TRBJ2-7	CASSEALLSPPSYEQYF	TGTGCCAGCAGTGAAGCGCTTCTGTCGCCCCCCTCCTACGAGCAGTACTTC
TRBV5-1	TRBD1	NA	TRBJ2-3	CASSLYRGEDTQYF	TGCGCCAGCAGCTTGTACAGGGGAGAGGATACGCAGTATTTT
TRBV7-6	TRBD1	NA	TRBJ2-7	CASSRRTGAVYEQYF	TGTGCCAGCAGTCGACGGACAGGGGCAGTCTACGAGCAGTACTTC
TRBV5-1	TRBD1	NA	TRBJ2-7	CASSLAVGGGEQYF	TGCGCCAGCAGCTTGGCCGTAGGGGGCGGCGAGCAGTACTTC
TRBV7-8	NA	NA	TRBJ2-7	CASSPDPQGSYEQYF	TGTGCCAGCAGCCCCGACCCTCAGGGATCCTACGAGCAGTACTTC
TRBV19	TRBD2	NA	TRBJ2-5	CASSLWGLASGETQYF	TGTGCCAGTAGTCTCTGGGGACTAGCGAGTGGAGAGACCCAGTACTTC
TRBV30	TRBD2	NA	TRBJ2-1	CAFGLAGEEQFF	TGTGCCTTCGGACTAGCGGGAGAAGAGCAGTTCTTC
TRBV13	TRBD2	NA	TRBJ2-3	CASSLETSGTDTQYF	TGTGCCAGCAGCTTAGAAACTAGCGGGACAGATACGCAGTATTTT
TRBV12-5	TRBD1	once	TRBJ1-1	CASAPTGDTEAFF	TGTGCTAGTGCTCCAACAGGGGATACTGAAGCTTTCTTT
TRBV2	NA	NA	TRBJ1-1	CASSEWSLNTEAFF	TGTGCCAGCAGTGAATGGAGCCTGAACACTGAAGCTTTCTTT
TRBV5-5	NA	NA	TRBJ2-5	CASSLARQMEGGIVETQYF	TGTGCCAGCAGCTTGGCGAGACAGATGGAGGGAGGAATAGTGGAGACCCAGTACTTC